One sample yielded the 28 T cell receptor beta chains listed below, sequenced in a study of cytotoxic CD8 clonotypes in ibrutinib-treated CLL. Sequenced by immunoSEQ multiplex PCR; TCRdb stores in-frame clones only, minus some. Of more than 85,000 clones in the sample, roughly 80% were seen once. The input for sequencing was PBMCs, taken after 24 months of ibrutinib treatment. The receptors come from a human donor with chronic lymphocytic leukemia.

J is TRBJ2-7 and V is TRBV16, with 13 bases aligning to TRBD2. Germline trimming cut 4 bases from V and 3 bases from J; bases unmatched to any gene: 6. The CDR3 length is 16 residues. Per the germline V gene, CDR1 is KGHSY and CDR2 is FQNENV. CDR3 sequence: CASSPTGLAGDYEQYF. The CDR3 DNA reads as TGTGCCAGCAGCCCGACCGGACTAGCGGGAGACTACGAGCAGTACTTC.

This clone appeared once. The CDR3 DNA is TGTGCCAGCAGCTTCTTTAAGCGGGAGAGGTCCTACAATGAGCAGTTCTTC. This encodes CASSFFKRERSYNEQFF. The genes are TRBV7-8 and TRBJ2-1; the match to TRBD2 covers 8 bases. Germline CDR1 SGHVS, CDR2 FQNEAQ. J was trimmed by 1 base and V by 3 bases; bases with no gene match: 8. This CDR3 is 17 amino acids long.

The chain recombines TRBV7-8 with TRBJ2-3, with 7 positions matching TRBD2. The CDR3 runs 16 residues. Germline CDR1 is SGHVS and CDR2 is FQNEAQ. With 1 base clipped from V and 4 bases from J, the junction kept 8 bases outside the gene matches. The CDR3 spells CASSLVGGGRADTQYF. DNA of the CDR3: TGTGCCAGCAGCTTAGTTGGCGGGGGTCGGGCAGATACGCAGTATTTT.

The CDR3 protein is CASSQNLRADEQFF. The CDR3 region has the DNA TGCGCCAGCAGCCAGAACCTCCGGGCAGATGAGCAGTTCTTC. This rearrangement joins TRBV4-3 to TRBJ2-1; no firm D call. V was trimmed by 3 bases and J by 8 bases, leaving 14 bases between them. This CDR3 contains 14 residues. CDR1 is LGHNA, CDR2 YSLEER, per germline.

V gene TRBV5-6 combines with J gene TRBJ1-1; a weak D match, TRBD1 (5 bases). Germline-derived CDR1 and CDR2 are SGHDT and YYEEEE. With 0 bases removed from V and 0 bases from J, the gap between germline ends came to 15 bases. This CDR3 has 17 residues. The CDR3 region is CASSLASGNRVNTEAFF. The CDR3 DNA follows: TGTGCCAGCAGCTTGGCGTCAGGGAACCGGGTGAACACTGAAGCTTTCTTT.

The chain has TRBV5-4 and TRBJ2-1, with TRBD2 matching 9 bases. Looked up from germline, CDR1 is SGHNT and CDR2 is YYREEE (reference sequence). The CDR3 loop spans 16 amino acids. J gave up 8 bases and V 4 bases, and 13 bases lay outside the gene matches. CDR3 sequence: CASSALGSGSSDEQFF. CDR3 DNA sequence: TGTGCCAGCAGCGCCCTGGGTAGCGGGAGTAGTGATGAGCAGTTCTTC.

This clone has more than one count but fewer than ten. The chain employs TRBV5-6 and TRBJ1-4, with 7 nucleotides matching TRBD1. CDR3 length equals 15 residues. Losses at the gene ends were 6 bases for V and 7 bases for J; bases not matched to a gene: 12. Germline-derived CDR1 and CDR2 are SGHDT and YYEEEE. The CDR3 coding sequence is TGTGCCAGCACCCGGACAGGAAACAGCGGTGAAAAACTGTTTTTT. Translating gives CASTRTGNSGEKLFF.

V and J are TRBV11-1 and TRBJ2-3; no clear D gene. Per the germline V gene, CDR1 is SGHAT and CDR2 is FQDESV (reference sequence). The CDR3 is 13 residues long. V lost 5 bases and J lost 0, with 6 bases in between. CDR3 protein: CASSAESTDTQYF. The CDR3 DNA sequence: TGTGCCAGCAGCGCCGAGAGCACAGATACGCAGTATTTT.

DNA for the CDR3: TGCGCCAGCAGCTTGGCCCAGGGCTCTGGGGCCAACGTCCTGACTTTC. It translates to CASSLAQGSGANVLTF. This rearrangement joins TRBV5-1 to TRBJ2-6; perhaps TRBD1 as D (5 bases). Germline V gene data show CDR1 as SGHRS and CDR2 as YFSETQ. This CDR3 comprises 16 residues. V gave up 0 bases and J gave up 0 bases, with 7 bases separating them.

The chain is built from TRBV7-9 and TRBJ1-1; D gene uncertain. Trimming took 6 bases from V and 5 from J, leaving 13 bases between them. The CDR3 is made up of 13 amino acids. Germline V CDR1 and CDR2: SEHNR, FQNEAQ (reference sequence). CDR3 DNA sequence: TGTGCCAGCAGTTTTGGACGGGAGACTGAAGCTTTCTTT. The encoded protein is CASSFGRETEAFF.

This chain joins TRBV4-3 and TRBJ1-1; 7 bases match TRBD1. V was pared by 1 base and J by 4 bases, with 12 bases of the junction left unmatched. Germline assignment: CDR1 LGHNA and CDR2 YSLEER. The CDR3 loop spans 17 amino acids. The DNA of the CDR3 is TGCGCCAGCAGCCAAGCGTTGACAGGGAAGTCTCGCACTGAAGCTTTCTTT. Its protein is CASSQALTGKSRTEAFF.

The rearrangement joins TRBV11-2 to TRBJ2-3; weak D call: TRBD2 (6 bases). CDR1 SGHAT and CDR2 FQNNGV come from the germline V gene. The CDR3 has 16 amino acids. Deletions cut 2 bases from V and 0 bases from J, with 12 bases between. The CDR3 bases are TGTGCCAGCAGCTTACCCGGAGGGACGAGCACAGATACGCAGTATTTT. It codes for CASSLPGGTSTDTQYF.

The CDR3 bases are TGTGCCAGCAGCTTAAGTCCCGGGGTTATAGATACGCAGTATTTT. Protein product: CASSLSPGVIDTQYF. This chain connects TRBV11-2 to TRBJ2-3; the D gene is possibly TRBD2 (5 bases). The V gene lost 2 bases and the J gene lost 5 bases, with 14 bases spanning the gap. Germline CDR1 is SGHAT and CDR2 is FQNNGV. The length of the CDR3 is 15 residues.

V usage is TRBV18 and J usage is TRBJ2-5; the match to TRBD2 covers 9 bases. CDR3 length: 14 residues. The junction had 2 bases not matched to a gene; V was cut back by 4 bases and J by 2 bases. Germline CDR1 KGHSH, CDR2 LQKENI. The CDR3 DNA follows: TGTGCCAGCTCACAGCGGGGGGTGCAAGAGACCCAGTACTTC. Its protein is CASSQRGVQETQYF.

V usage is TRBV18 and J usage is TRBJ2-7, with TRBD2 matching over 11 bases. V trimming: 0 bases; J trimming: 5 bases; junction bases outside the gene matches: 3. There are 15 residues in the CDR3. Germline V lookup: CDR1 KGHSH, CDR2 LQKENI. CDR3 nucleotide sequence: TGTGCCAGCTCACCACCGGGACTAGCGGATGACGAGCAGTACTTC. This translates into CASSPPGLADDEQYF.

The chain couples TRBV30 to TRBJ1-5; D perhaps matches TRBD1 (6 bases). The CDR3 runs to 15 residues. CDR1 GTSNPN and CDR2 SVGIG come from the germline V gene (reference sequence). Trimming pared 3 bases from V and 3 bases from J, leaving 15 bases between. CDR3 DNA: TGTGCCTGGAGCCCGAGGACAGTCTCCAATCAGCCCCAGCATTTT. Protein sequence: CAWSPRTVSNQPQHF.

This chain joins TRBV10-3 and TRBJ1-1; D is unresolved. The CDR3 spans 12 residues. Trimming pared 10 bases from V and 10 bases from J, leaving 19 bases between. Germline V gene lookup returns CDR1 ENHRY and CDR2 SYGVKD. The CDR3 DNA reads TGTGCCAGCGAAGGTACGGGTTCGTTAGCTTTCTTT. Translated: CASEGTGSLAFF.

The chain employs TRBV18 and TRBJ1-1, with 10 bases lining up with TRBD1. This CDR3 spans 16 amino acids. After removal of 3 bases from V and 4 bases from J, the junction contained 8 bases not matched to a gene. Germline values: CDR1 KGHSH, CDR2 LQKENI. CDR3 loop: CASSPGQGFLSTEAFF. For the CDR3, the DNA is TGTGCCAGCTCACCGGGACAGGGGTTTTTGAGCACTGAAGCTTTCTTT.

This clone appeared a few times. V and J are TRBV19 and TRBJ1-1, with 8 bases that match TRBD1. J gave up 1 base and V 4 bases, and 8 bases lay outside the gene matches. Germline CDR1 is LNHDA and CDR2 is SQIVND (reference sequence). This CDR3 contains 16 residues. The CDR3 bases are TGTGCCAGTAGTAGACAGGGGAACAAGGGGAACACTGAAGCTTTCTTT. It specifies CASSRQGNKGNTEAFF.

V usage is TRBV14 and J usage is TRBJ1-1; D gene uncertain. The CDR3 covers 15 residues. The V gene's germline CDR1 is SGHDN and CDR2 FVKESK. V lost 0 bases and J 7 bases, leaving 15 bases between the germline ends. The chain's CDR3 is CASSQEGQGSLEAFF. As DNA, the CDR3 is TGTGCCAGCAGCCAAGAAGGCCAAGGTTCCCTTGAAGCTTTCTTT.

A few counts support this clone. V is TRBV27 and J is TRBJ2-1, with 10 bases fitting TRBD1. Trimming took 7 bases from V and 3 from J; bases not matched to a gene: 9. The V gene's germline CDR1 is MNHEY and CDR2 SMNVEV (reference sequence). The CDR3 runs 16 residues. CDR3 DNA sequence: TGTGCCAGCACCCAGAAGGGGACAGGGGACTACAATGAGCAGTTCTTC. It translates to CASTQKGTGDYNEQFF.

The V call is TRBV30, the J call TRBJ2-1; 9 positions match TRBD2. From germline, CDR1 is GTSNPN and CDR2 SVGIG (reference sequence). The CDR3 is 16 residues long. The V gene end was trimmed by 0 bases and the J gene end by 3 bases; junction bases not matched to a gene: 6. The CDR3 region has the DNA TGTGCCTGGAGTGTACGGGGCGGGAGGGACTACAATGAGCAGTTCTTC. Its protein is CAWSVRGGRDYNEQFF.

The chain is built from TRBV2 and TRBJ1-3; the D gene is possibly TRBD1 (5 bases). Germline V lookup: CDR1 SNHLY, CDR2 FYNNEI. The CDR3 extends over 13 amino acids. V was clipped by 7 bases and J by 0 bases, with 7 bases between them. CDR3 sequence: CASTGFSGNTIYF. CDR3 coding DNA: TGTGCCAGCACAGGGTTCTCTGGAAACACCATATATTTT.

This clone has only one observation. V usage is TRBV30 and J usage is TRBJ1-3; D gene unclear. There are 15 residues in the CDR3. CDR1 is GTSNPN and CDR2 is SVGIG in the germline V gene (reference sequence). Trimming left V 1 base short and J 0 bases short, with 10 bases between. CDR3 sequence: CAWSGQPYSGNTIYF. The CDR3 nucleotides are TGTGCCTGGAGTGGTCAGCCGTACTCTGGAAACACCATATATTTT. The whole variable domain, remainder taken from reference TRBV30 and TRBJ1-3, is SQTIHQWPATLVQPVGSPLSLECTVEGTSNPNLYWYRQAAGRGLQLLFYSVGIGQISSEVPQNLSASRPQDRQFILSSKKLLLSDSGFYLCAWSGQPYSGNTIYFGEGSWLTVV.

The chain recombines TRBV5-5 with TRBJ1-5; the D is unclear. The CDR3 loop spans 13 amino acids. Per the germline V gene, CDR1 is SGHKS and CDR2 is YYEKEE (reference sequence). Trimming cost V 0 bases and J 4 bases, with 5 bases left between them. The CDR3 nucleotides are TGTGCCAGCAGCTTGGCCCTTAATCAGCCCCAGCATTTT. Translation: CASSLALNQPQHF.

V usage is TRBV13 and J usage is TRBJ2-3; D not resolved. V lost 4 bases and J lost 0, with 8 bases in between. In germline, CDR1 is PRHDT, CDR2 FYEKMQ (reference sequence). There are 14 residues in the CDR3. DNA for the CDR3: TGTGCCAGCAGCTATGGGCAGAGCACAGATACGCAGTATTTT. Its translation is CASSYGQSTDTQYF.

The chain links TRBV2 to TRBJ2-3; possible D gene TRBD2, 5 bases. Germline CDR1 reads SNHLY; CDR2 reads FYNNEI. V shed 6 bases and J shed 2 bases, with 15 bases lying between them. The CDR3 is 15 residues long. CDR3 nucleotides: TGTGCCAGCAGGTGGAACAGACTAAACACAGATACGCAGTATTTT. This codes for CASRWNRLNTDTQYF. Using reference TRBV2 and TRBJ2-3 for the parts outside the CDR3, the full variable domain is EPEVTQTPSHQVTQMGQEVILRCVPISNHLYFYWYRQILGQKVEFLVSFYNNEISEKSEIFDDQFSVERPDGSNFTLKIRSTKLEDSAMYFCASRWNRLNTDTQYFGPGTRLTVL.

V gene TRBV6-7 combines with J gene TRBJ2-1; D not resolved. TRBV6-7 is an ORF, with its function uncertain. Trimming shortened V by 0 bases and J by 6 bases, and 12 bases separated the two germline ends. The CDR3 sequence is 15 residues long. CDR3 DNA sequence: TGTGCCAGCAGTTACTCTAGAGTCGTTCGCAATGAGCAGTTCTTC. Amino acids: CASSYSRVVRNEQFF.